A single sample gave rise to the 11 T cell receptor beta chains below, sequenced in a study of blood T cell repertoires in COVID-19. Assay used: immunoSEQ multiplex PCR; TCRdb lists only in-frame clones, some missing. Found here are approximately 450,000 clones, 75% to 90% of them singletons; the top ten hold 1.1%. Sequencing was carried out using PBMCs or T cells enriched from blood (not recorded which). The receptors originated from a man aged 25-40 years who had recovered from COVID-19.

The genes are TRBV25-1 and TRBJ1-2; 11 positions match TRBD1. The CDR3 is 16 residues long. CDR1 is MGHDK and CDR2 is SYGVNS in the germline V gene. The V gene end was trimmed by 2 bases and the J gene end by 7 bases; junction bases not matched to a gene: 9. The CDR3 DNA sequence: TGTGCCAGCAGTGAAGGAGGACAGGGGGCGCTTTCTGGCTACACCTTC. Amino acids: CASSEGGQGALSGYTF.

This chain connects TRBV11-3 to TRBJ2-7; 8 bases line up with TRBD1. CDR3 length: 15 amino acids. CDR1 and CDR2 (germline): SGHNT, YENEEA. The V gene end was trimmed by 0 bases and the J gene end by 1 base; junction bases not matched to a gene: 2. As DNA, the CDR3 is TGTGCCAGCAGCTTAGAAACAGGGGGATCCTACGAGCAGTACTTC. Amino acid sequence: CASSLETGGSYEQYF.

The CDR3 region is CASSFARGEYGYTF. The CDR3, as DNA: TGTGCCAGCAGTTTCGCCCGGGGGGAGTATGGCTACACCTTC. V and J are TRBV27 and TRBJ1-2, with D tentatively TRBD1 (5 bases). The CDR3 is 14 residues long. CDR1 is MNHEY, CDR2 SMNVEV, per germline (reference sequence). Trimming took off 3 bases at V and 5 bases at J, with 13 bases between the two ends.

The J gene is TRBJ1-3, the V gene TRBV29-1; D remains unclear. V was trimmed by 0 bases and J by 0 bases, leaving 9 bases between them. The CDR3 is 15 residues long. Germline V CDR1 and CDR2: SQVTM, ANQGSEA. In nucleotides, the CDR3 is TGCAGCGTTGAAGAGCCGGAGGGCTCTGGAAACACCATATATTTT. Protein: CSVEEPEGSGNTIYF.

This sequence joins TRBV10-1 and TRBJ2-5, with TRBD1 as a possible D gene (5 bases). The CDR3 loop spans 13 amino acids. CDR1 and CDR2 (germline): WNHNN, SYGVQD (reference sequence). Between the trimmed V and J ends, which lost 6 bases and 0 bases, there was a span of 8 bases. CDR3 nucleotide sequence: TGCGCCAGCAGAGCAGGGTACCAAGAGACCCAGTACTTC. Protein sequence: CASRAGYQETQYF.

This clone was counted only a few times. The V and J genes are TRBV5-1 and TRBJ1-4, with a possible D match to TRBD1 (6 bases). The length of the CDR3 is 16 residues. Trimming left V 4 bases short and J 6 bases short, with 19 bases between. CDR1 is SGHRS, CDR2 YFSETQ, per germline. CDR3 amino acids: CASSRTYREGDEKLFF. In DNA form, the CDR3 reads TGCGCCAGCAGCCGAACCTACAGGGAGGGGGATGAAAAACTGTTTTTT. Together with reference TRBV5-1 and TRBJ1-4, the CDR3 gives the full variable domain: KAGVTQTPRYLIKTRGQQVTLSCSPISGHRSVSWYQQTPGQGLQFLFEYFSETQRNKGNFPGRFSGRQFSNSRSEMNVSTLELGDSALYLCASSRTYREGDEKLFFGSGTQLSVL.

The gene calls are TRBV19 and TRBJ2-1, with D perhaps TRBD1 (7 bases). Germline V gene data show CDR1 as LNHDA and CDR2 as SQIVND (reference sequence). Trimming removed 5 bases from V and 7 bases from J, with 18 bases in between. The CDR3 has 15 residues. This chain's CDR3 is CASSPRGGGFNEQFF. In DNA, the CDR3 is TGTGCCAGTAGTCCTCGAGGAGGGGGCTTTAATGAGCAGTTCTTC.

In DNA, the CDR3 is TGTGCCAGCAGTTTCCCTAGTGCCAAGACCCAGTACTTC. Amino acid sequence: CASSFPSAKTQYF. The V gene is TRBV27, the J gene TRBJ2-5, with D unresolved. The CDR3 loop spans 13 amino acids. V lost 3 bases and J 6 bases, leaving 11 bases between the germline ends. The V gene's germline CDR1 is MNHEY and CDR2 SMNVEV (reference sequence).

The chain has TRBV7-9 and TRBJ1-4; TRBD1 aligns across 7 bases. This CDR3 has 14 amino acids. The V gene's germline CDR1 is SEHNR and CDR2 FQNEAQ (reference sequence). After removal of 4 bases from V and 8 bases from J, the junction contained 7 bases not matched to a gene. CDR3: CASSSYPTGEKLFF. CDR3 nucleotide sequence: TGTGCCAGCAGCTCGTACCCGACAGGGGAAAAACTGTTTTTT.

The chain uses TRBV5-6 and TRBJ2-1; 11 bases are shared with TRBD2. V gave up 2 bases and J gave up 3 bases; unmatched junction bases: 1. Germline assignment: CDR1 SGHDT and CDR2 YYEEEE. The CDR3 runs 15 residues. The CDR3 region has the DNA TGTGCCAGCAGCTTCGGGACTAGCGGCTACAATGAGCAGTTCTTC. Protein product: CASSFGTSGYNEQFF.

Here the CDR3 DNA reads TGTGCCACCAGTGATTTTGGGGGGAGCTCCTACAATGAGCAGTTCTTC. Its translation: CATSDFGGSSYNEQFF. V gene TRBV24-1 combines with J gene TRBJ2-1; TRBD2 is a possible D gene (6 bases). The CDR3 has 16 residues. Germline-derived CDR1 and CDR2 are KGHDR and SFDVKD. V lost 1 base and J lost 0, with 9 bases in between.